The clone carrying this TCR beta chain was observed a handful of times. These data originate in a study of CD8+ T cells in alopecia areata. Extracted RNA was reverse transcribed, and the resulting cDNA served as sequencing template. Profiled with immunoSEQ multiplex PCR; TCRdb holds only in-frame clones, not every one. Of fewer than 250,000 clones in the sample, around three fifths are singletons; the top ten hold 0.45%. This sample comprised CD4+ T cells sorted from blood, obtained at week 0. The receptor was isolated from a human donor with alopecia areata.

DNA for the CDR3: TGCGCCAGCAGCACTCCTGGGACAGGGAGCTCTGGAAACACCATATATTTT. Amino acids: CASSTPGTGSSGNTIYF. The chain links TRBV5-1 to TRBJ1-3; 9 bases are shared with TRBD1. The V gene's germline CDR1 is SGHRS and CDR2 YFSETQ. The CDR3 consists of 17 residues. V shed 4 bases and J 0 bases; nucleotides not matched to a gene: 8.